One and the same sample provided the 20 T cell receptor beta chains below, sequenced in a study of blood T cell repertoires in COVID-19. The repertoire was sequenced with immunoSEQ multiplex PCR; TCRdb's copy has only in-frame clones and lacks some. Altogether about 110,000 clones are present, around 66% being singletons, with the ten largest covering about 5.9%. The specimen sequenced was peripheral blood. The receptors stem from a man older than 75 with acute or convalescent COVID-19.

This clone was detected once. V gene TRBV28 combines with J gene TRBJ1-2; 11 bases align to TRBD1. J lost 8 bases, V lost 1 base, and 9 bases had no gene match. The CDR3 consists of 16 residues. CDR1 is MDHEN and CDR2 is SYDVKM in the germline V gene. As DNA, the CDR3 is TGTGCCAGCAGTTTATTTTCCCCCAGGACAGGGGGCGGCTACACCTTC. Its protein product is CASSLFSPRTGGGYTF.

The V gene is TRBV10-1, the J gene TRBJ2-7; 8 bases match TRBD2. CDR1 is WNHNN, CDR2 SYGVQD, per germline (reference sequence). V lost 6 bases to trimming and J lost 3 bases; unmatched junction nucleotides: 13. This CDR3 is built from 16 residues. For the CDR3, the DNA is TGCGCCAGCAGCCACACCGCTACTAGCGGCAACTACGAGCAGTACTTC. It specifies CASSHTATSGNYEQYF.

The rearrangement links TRBV10-3 to TRBJ2-7, with 8 bases fitting TRBD1. The CDR3 is made up of 14 amino acids. The germline V gene has CDR1 ENHRY and CDR2 SYGVKD. The trim removed 6 bases at V and 5 bases at J, leaving 9 bases unmatched. CDR3 DNA: TGTGCCATCAGGCCAGCAGGGGGCAGGGACGAGCAGTACTTC. It translates to CAIRPAGGRDEQYF.

J is TRBJ2-7 and V is TRBV29-1; 10 nucleotides align to TRBD2. The V and J ends lost 6 bases and 4 bases, in that order; junction bases with no gene match: 6. The CDR3 extends over 13 amino acids. Per the germline V gene, CDR1 is SQVTM and CDR2 is ANQGSEA. DNA of the CDR3: TGCAGCGTCCGGACTAGCGGCAGGTACGAGCAGTACTTC. This translates into CSVRTSGRYEQYF.

This clone was observed a few times. The chain recombines TRBV5-4 with TRBJ1-2, with TRBD1 matching over 9 bases. The germline V gene encodes CDR1 SGHNT and CDR2 YYREEE (reference sequence). The CDR3 extends over 16 amino acids. Unmatched junction bases numbered 9, after V lost 4 bases and J lost 2 bases. The CDR3 reads CASSLPWTGANYGYTF. CDR3 coding DNA: TGTGCCAGCAGCCTACCGTGGACAGGGGCAAACTATGGCTACACCTTC.

V and J are TRBV29-1 and TRBJ2-7; D call uncertain. The CDR3 totals 12 residues. V shed 0 bases and J shed 2 bases, with 5 bases lying between them. CDR1 SQVTM and CDR2 ANQGSEA come from the germline V gene. The CDR3 nucleotides read TGCAGCGTTGAAGACAGTACCTACGAGCAGTACTTC. Encoded protein: CSVEDSTYEQYF.

The V and J genes are TRBV24-1 and TRBJ2-1; 13 bases line up with TRBD2. Unmatched junction bases numbered 8, after V lost 3 bases and J lost 10 bases. The CDR3 has 16 amino acids. Germline-derived CDR1 and CDR2 are KGHDR and SFDVKD. CDR3 in amino acids: CATSDPTSGRVYEQFF. For the CDR3, the DNA is TGTGCCACCAGTGATCCTACTAGCGGGAGGGTTTACGAGCAGTTCTTC.

The CDR3 coding sequence is TGTGCCAGCAGCGTGCAGGGTGCCGAGCAGTACTTC. Protein: CASSVQGAEQYF. This chain uses TRBV7-2 with TRBJ2-7; possibly TRBD1 for D (5 bases). The CDR3 loop spans 12 amino acids. The V end was cut by 5 bases, the J end by 6 bases, with 11 bases between. Germline V gene lookup returns CDR1 SGHTA and CDR2 FQGNSA.

There are a few counts of this clone. V gene TRBV30 combines with J gene TRBJ2-7; D may be TRBD1 (6 bases). This CDR3 contains 10 residues. V shed 5 bases and J shed 4 bases, with 6 bases lying between them. Germline CDR1 GTSNPN, CDR2 SVGIG (reference sequence). CDR3 loop: CAWGQYEQYF. In DNA form, the CDR3 reads TGTGCCTGGGGACAGTACGAGCAGTACTTC.

This rearrangement joins TRBV30 to TRBJ2-7; D might be TRBD2 (7 bases). Germline CDR1 is GTSNPN and CDR2 is SVGIG (reference sequence). The CDR3 totals 15 residues. Trimming removed 1 base at V and 2 bases at J, with 15 bases between. The CDR3 region is CAWSEGGGGAYEQYF. The CDR3 DNA reads TGTGCCTGGAGTGAGGGGGGAGGGGGGGCCTACGAGCAGTACTTC.

The V call is TRBV11-2, the J call TRBJ2-1, with 9 positions matching TRBD2. The CDR3 has 19 residues. In germline, CDR1 is SGHAT, CDR2 FQNNGV. Germline trimming cut 2 bases from V and 2 bases from J; bases unmatched to any gene: 13. CDR3 coding DNA: TGTGCCAGCAGCTTAACCTCACCCCTAGCGGGACAAACCTACAATGAGCAGTTCTTC. Its translation is CASSLTSPLAGQTYNEQFF. The full variable domain, with the rest looked up from reference TRBV11-2 and TRBJ2-1, is EAGVAQSPRYKIIEKRQSVAFWCNPISGHATLYWYQQILGQGPKLLIQFQNNGVVDDSQLPKDRFSAERLKGVDSTLKIQPAKLEDSAVYLCASSLTSPLAGQTYNEQFFGPGTRLTVL.

This chain's CDR3 is CASKWTSVTGELFF. DNA of the CDR3: TGTGCCAGCAAGTGGACTAGCGTCACCGGGGAGCTGTTTTTT. This chain uses TRBV6-5 with TRBJ2-2, with 9 bases lining up with TRBD2. The CDR3 loop spans 14 amino acids. With 7 bases clipped from V and 4 bases from J, the junction kept 4 bases outside the gene matches. Germline loops: CDR1 MNHEY, CDR2 SVGAGI.

The chain is built from TRBV6-5 and TRBJ2-1; no clear D gene. The V and J ends lost 4 bases and 0 bases respectively, with 13 bases between them. Germline V gene sequence: CDR1 MNHEY, CDR2 SVGAGI. The CDR3 runs to 16 residues. CDR3 bases: TGTGCCAGCAGTTTTCGAGCGCCGAGCTCCTACAATGAGCAGTTCTTC. Translated, it gives CASSFRAPSSYNEQFF.

This clone was recorded a few times. This chain connects TRBV7-2 to TRBJ2-7, with 7 positions matching TRBD2. The V and J ends lost 1 base and 0 bases, in that order; junction bases with no gene match: 12. The V gene's germline CDR1 is SGHTA and CDR2 FQGNSA. CDR3 length: 18 residues. CDR3 sequence reads: CASSLEWGSGLSSYEQYF. CDR3 in DNA: TGTGCCAGCAGCTTAGAATGGGGTAGCGGGCTCAGCTCCTACGAGCAGTACTTC. Looking up the rest from reference TRBV7-2 and TRBJ2-7 gives the full variable domain: GAGVSQSPSNKVTEKGKDVELRCDPISGHTALYWYRQSLGQGLEFLIYFQGNSAPDKSGLPSDRFSAERTGGSVSTLTIQRTQQEDSAVYLCASSLEWGSGLSSYEQYFGPGTRLTVT.

The table lists this clone with a count of one. The chain joins TRBV28 to TRBJ1-2, with D perhaps TRBD1 (6 bases). This CDR3 is 13 amino acids long. In germline, CDR1 is MDHEN, CDR2 SYDVKM. V was trimmed by 8 bases and J by 4 bases, leaving 14 bases between them. The CDR3 coding sequence is TGTGCCAGCTCATCGGACAGTCCCTATGGCTACACCTTC. This gives the protein CASSSDSPYGYTF.

V and J are TRBV18 and TRBJ2-7; TRBD1 might be the D (6 bases). The CDR3 covers 13 residues. The V and J ends lost 3 bases and 9 bases respectively, with 15 bases between them. Germline V gene sequence: CDR1 KGHSH, CDR2 LQKENI. CDR3 bases: TGTGCCAGCTCACCTGTGACAGGCGCGGTGCAGTACTTC. Amino acids: CASSPVTGAVQYF.

The chain has TRBV10-3 and TRBJ1-2, with 7 bases matching TRBD1. The J segment lost 4 bases and the V segment lost 3 bases, leaving 8 bases of the junction unmatched. CDR3 length equals 15 residues. Germline CDR1 is ENHRY and CDR2 is SYGVKD. CDR3 residues: CAISDMTGKGYGYTF. The CDR3 DNA is TGTGCCATCAGTGACATGACAGGGAAAGGCTATGGCTACACCTTC.

This clone was observed a handful of times. This chain uses TRBV6-1 with TRBJ2-1; 10 nucleotides agree with TRBD2. The CDR3 runs 17 residues. Germline V gene data show CDR1 as MNHNS and CDR2 as SASEGT. V shed 4 bases, J shed 7 bases, and the junction held 13 bases outside the gene matches. CDR3 DNA: TGTGCCAGCAGTGTACTCGCCGGGACTAGCGAGCTGAATGAGCAGTTCTTC. It yields the protein CASSVLAGTSELNEQFF.

The chain links TRBV7-2 to TRBJ1-2; the D is unclear. The CDR3 is 14 residues long. CDR1 and CDR2 (germline): SGHTA, FQGNSA. The V gene lost 5 bases and the J gene lost 0 bases, with 10 bases spanning the gap. This chain's CDR3 is CASSTPLANYGYTF. The CDR3 coding sequence is TGTGCCAGCAGCACCCCTTTAGCTAACTATGGCTACACCTTC.

This clone was counted only a few times. The CDR3, as DNA: TGTGCCAGCAGCTCGGGACAGGGTGGGGCATACACTGAAGCTTTCTTT. The encoded protein is CASSSGQGGAYTEAFF. The V and J genes are TRBV7-2 and TRBJ1-1; 9 positions match TRBD1. V gave up 4 bases and J gave up 3 bases; unmatched junction bases: 9. The length of the CDR3 is 16 residues. The germline V gene has CDR1 SGHTA and CDR2 FQGNSA.